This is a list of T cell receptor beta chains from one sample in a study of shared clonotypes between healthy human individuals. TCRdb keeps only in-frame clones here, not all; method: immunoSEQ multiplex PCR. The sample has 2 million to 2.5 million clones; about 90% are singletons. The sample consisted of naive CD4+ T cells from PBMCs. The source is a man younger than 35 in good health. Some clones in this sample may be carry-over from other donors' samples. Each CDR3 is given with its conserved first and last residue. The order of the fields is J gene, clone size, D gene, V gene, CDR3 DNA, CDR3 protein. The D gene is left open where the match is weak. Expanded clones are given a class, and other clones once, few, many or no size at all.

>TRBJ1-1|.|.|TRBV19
TGTGCCACCGAGCCTTCCCGAATGAACACTGAAGCTTTCTTT
CATEPSRMNTEAFF
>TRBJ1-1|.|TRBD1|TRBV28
TGTGCCAGCTCAGGGGGCCAGAACACTGAAGCTTTCTTT
CASSGGQNTEAFF
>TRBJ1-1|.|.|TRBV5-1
TGCGCCAGCAGCTTCAGGGTTGGCGGCACTGAAGCTTTCTTT
CASSFRVGGTEAFF
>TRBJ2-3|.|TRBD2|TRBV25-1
TGTGCCAGCAGTGAATTGTCTAGCGGGAGTTGGTATACGCAGTATTTT
CASSELSSGSWYTQYF
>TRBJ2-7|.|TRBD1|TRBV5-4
TGTGCCAGCAGCTATAACAGGGGCGAGCAGTACTTC
CASSYNRGEQYF
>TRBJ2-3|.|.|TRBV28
TGTGCCAGCAGTCCCAGACTAACCACAGATACGCAGTATTTT
CASSPRLTTDTQYF
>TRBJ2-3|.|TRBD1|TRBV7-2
TGTGCCAGCAGCTCAAGACAGGGATCGGTCCCAGATACGCAGTATTTT
CASSSRQGSVPDTQYF
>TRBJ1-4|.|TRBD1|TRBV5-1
TGCGCCAGCAGCTCCCCGGGACAGGGGGATGAAAAACTGTTTTTT
CASSSPGQGDEKLFF
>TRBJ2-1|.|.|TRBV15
TGTGCCACCAGCAGGGAGACTAGTTCTTATGAGCAGTTCTTC
CATSRETSSYEQFF
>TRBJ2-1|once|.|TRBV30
TGTGCCTGGAGTGTTAGTAGGTACAATGAGCAGTTCTTC
CAWSVSRYNEQFF
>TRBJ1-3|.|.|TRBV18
TGTGCCAGCTCACCGAAAGGTTCATACTCTGGAAACACCATATATTTT
CASSPKGSYSGNTIYF
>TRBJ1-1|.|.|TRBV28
TGTGCCAGCAGTCCCGATGGCGGGACGTCGGGTTCGGGTAGGACTGAAGCTTTCTTT
CASSPDGGTSGSGRTEAFF
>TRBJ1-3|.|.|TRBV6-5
TGTGCCAGCAGCCCCCAGGGCCGCTCTGGAAACACCATATATTTT
CASSPQGRSGNTIYF
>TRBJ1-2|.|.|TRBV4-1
TGCGCCAGCAGCCAAAGACAAGAGGCCCATGGCTACACCTTC
CASSQRQEAHGYTF
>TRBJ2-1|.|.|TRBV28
TGTGCCAGCAGCCCCCTAATGGAGCAGTTCTTC
CASSPLMEQFF
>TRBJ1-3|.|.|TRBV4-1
TGCGCCAGCAGCCAAGAGAGGAAGTTCTCTGGAAACACCATATATTTT
CASSQERKFSGNTIYF
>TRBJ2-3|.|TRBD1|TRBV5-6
TGTGCCAGCAGCTTGGGGACAGGGGACACAGATACGCAGTATTTT
CASSLGTGDTDTQYF
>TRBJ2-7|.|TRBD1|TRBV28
TGTGCCAGCAGTCCGTGGACAGGGGGGCCTATATACGAGCAGTACTTC
CASSPWTGGPIYEQYF
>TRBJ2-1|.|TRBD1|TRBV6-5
TGTGCCAGCAGGAGGGGGCTAGGCAATGAGCAGTTCTTC
CASRRGLGNEQFF
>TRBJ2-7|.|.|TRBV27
TGTGCCAGCAGTTTATCCCCGGGGGAAATCTCCTACGAGCAGTACTTC
CASSLSPGEISYEQYF
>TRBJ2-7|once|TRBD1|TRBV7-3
TGTGCCAGCAGCCGGACAGGGGGCAACTACGAGCAGTACTTC
CASSRTGGNYEQYF
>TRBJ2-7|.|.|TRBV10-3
TGTGCCATCAGTGAGTCCCGTCACGAGCAGTACTTC
CAISESRHEQYF
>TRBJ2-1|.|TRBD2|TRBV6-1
TGTGCCAGCAGTGCTAGCGGGAGGTTCGATGAGCAGTTCTTC
CASSASGRFDEQFF
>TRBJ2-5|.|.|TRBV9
TGTGCCAGCAGCCCTTCGGGACGCTTGGAGACCCAGTACTTC
CASSPSGRLETQYF
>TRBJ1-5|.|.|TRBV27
TGTGCCAGCAGACTCTCCGGGCCCCATAGGGGCAATCAGCCCCAGCATTTT
CASRLSGPHRGNQPQHF
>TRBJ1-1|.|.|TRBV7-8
TGTGCCAGCAGCCTCTGGGACATCACTGAAGCTTTCTTT
CASSLWDITEAFF
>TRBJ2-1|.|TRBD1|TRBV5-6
TGTGCCAGCAGCTTGGACAGGGGGCTGGAGGGGCAGTTCTTC
CASSLDRGLEGQFF
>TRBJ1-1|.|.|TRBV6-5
TGTGCCAGCAGGGGGCCATTGGGTACCACTGAAGCTTTCTTT
CASRGPLGTTEAFF
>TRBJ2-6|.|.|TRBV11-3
TGTGCCAGCAGCCCGAATGCGGGGACCGGGGCCAACGTCCTGACTTTC
CASSPNAGTGANVLTF
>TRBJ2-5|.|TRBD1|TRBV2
TGTGCCAGCAGTGAAAGGGGACAGGGATTTTACCAAGAGACCCAGTACTTC
CASSERGQGFYQETQYF
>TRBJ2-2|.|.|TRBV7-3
TGTGCCAGCAGCCCTTCGAGGACTAACACCGGGGAGCTGTTTTTT
CASSPSRTNTGELFF
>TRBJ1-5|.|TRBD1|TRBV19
TGTGCCAGTAGTTCAGACAGGGGAGTTTGGGATCAGCCCCAGCATTTT
CASSSDRGVWDQPQHF